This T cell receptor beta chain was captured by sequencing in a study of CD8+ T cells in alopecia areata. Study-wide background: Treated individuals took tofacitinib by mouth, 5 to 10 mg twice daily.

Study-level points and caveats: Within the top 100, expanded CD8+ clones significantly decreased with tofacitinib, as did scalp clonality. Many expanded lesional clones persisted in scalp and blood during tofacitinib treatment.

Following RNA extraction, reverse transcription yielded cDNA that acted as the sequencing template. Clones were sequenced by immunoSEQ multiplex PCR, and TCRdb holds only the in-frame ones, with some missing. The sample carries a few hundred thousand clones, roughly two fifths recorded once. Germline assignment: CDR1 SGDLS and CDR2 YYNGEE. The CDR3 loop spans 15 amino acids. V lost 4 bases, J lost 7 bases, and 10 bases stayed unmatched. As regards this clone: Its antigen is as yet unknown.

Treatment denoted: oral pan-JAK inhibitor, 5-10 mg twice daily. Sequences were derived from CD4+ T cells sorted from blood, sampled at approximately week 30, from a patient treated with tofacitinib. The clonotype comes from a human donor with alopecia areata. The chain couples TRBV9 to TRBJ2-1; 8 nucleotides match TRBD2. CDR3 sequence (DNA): TGTGCCAGCAGCCCCCGCGTTAGCGGGGCTAATGAGCAGTTCTTC. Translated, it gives CASSPRVSGANEQFF.